These T cell receptor beta chains were read from a single sample in a study of control samples from healthy donors and cancer patients. Sequenced by immunoSEQ multiplex PCR; TCRdb stores in-frame clones only, minus some. The sample contains approximately 130,000 clones, 70% to 90% of which appear only once. What was sequenced was blood. The source is a man between 60 and 70 years old in good health. CDR3s include the opening cysteine and the closing phenylalanine or tryptophan. The D gene is left open where the match is weak. Where a row states a size, it is once, few, many or the class of an expanded clone; other rows omit it.

size	D	V	J	CDR3	DNA
NA	TRBD1	TRBV19	TRBJ2-2	CASSIRGRGKDTGELFF	TGTGCCAGTAGTATAAGGGGCAGGGGGAAGGACACCGGGGAGCTGTTTTTT
NA	NA	TRBV7-8	TRBJ1-5	CASSLASSGVGNQPQHF	TGTGCCAGCAGCTTAGCAAGCTCAGGAGTTGGCAATCAGCCCCAGCATTTT
NA	NA	TRBV6-2/TRBV6-3	TRBJ1-5	CASSYLRGPGQPQHF	TGTGCCAGCAGTTACCTACGGGGTCCGGGGCAGCCCCAGCATTTT
NA	TRBD2	TRBV5-1	TRBJ2-3	CASNTLAGSTDTQYF	TGCGCCAGCAACACTCTAGCGGGGAGCACAGATACGCAGTATTTT
NA	NA	TRBV18	TRBJ2-7	CASSPPVTHEQYF	TGTGCCAGCTCACCACCGGTAACCCACGAGCAGTACTTC
once	NA	TRBV7-3	TRBJ1-1	CASSLIAGDTEAFF	TGTGCCAGCAGCTTAATCGCGGGAGACACTGAAGCTTTCTTT
NA	NA	TRBV28	TRBJ1-4	CASSRSQGNNEKLFF	TGTGCCAGCAGTCGATCACAGGGTAACAATGAAAAACTGTTTTTT
once	TRBD1	TRBV13	TRBJ2-7	CASSLGTGGGYEQYF	TGTGCCAGCAGCTTAGGGACAGGGGGCGGGTACGAGCAGTACTTC
NA	TRBD1	TRBV19	TRBJ1-2	CASRGTGESANYGYTF	TGTGCCAGTAGGGGGACAGGGGAGTCAGCTAACTATGGCTACACCTTC
once	TRBD1	TRBV7-2	TRBJ2-7	CASSLEGQGTREQYF	TGTGCCAGCAGCTTAGAGGGACAGGGGACCCGCGAGCAGTACTTC
NA	NA	TRBV5-1	TRBJ2-3	CASSPGRGADTQYF	TGCGCCAGCAGCCCCGGACGAGGAGCAGATACGCAGTATTTT
NA	TRBD1	TRBV24-1	TRBJ1-2	CATSPGGWNYGYTF	TGTGCCACCAGTCCAGGGGGTTGGAACTATGGCTACACCTTC
NA	NA	TRBV21-1	TRBJ2-6	CASSKVYGGLPPSGANVLTF	TGTGCCAGCAGCAAAGTTTACGGGGGCCTTCCCCCCTCTGGGGCCAACGTCCTGACTTTC
NA	NA	TRBV28	TRBJ2-5	CAITRQDGGETQYF	TGTGCCATAACGCGACAGGATGGGGGTGAGACCCAGTACTTC
NA	NA	TRBV5-4	TRBJ2-3	CASSLDRDTQYF	TGTGCCAGCAGCTTGGATAGGGATACGCAGTATTTT
NA	NA	TRBV30	TRBJ1-2	CAWSAGGSANYGYTF	TGTGCCTGGAGTGCGGGGGGCTCAGCTAACTATGGCTACACCTTC